This paragraph reports one TCR beta chain. The repertoire was sequenced with immunoSEQ multiplex PCR; TCRdb's copy has only in-frame clones and lacks some. The sample contains around 160,000 clones, 85% to 95% of which appear only once. The data are from a study of blood T cell repertoires in COVID-19. The sequence derives from an older woman with COVID-19, enrolled during active disease. Sequenced input: peripheral blood.

Written as DNA, the CDR3 is TGTGCCAGCAGTTTATCAGTACAGGGGCCTAATTCACCCCTCCACTTT. This sequence encodes CASSLSVQGPNSPLHF. The gene calls are TRBV27 and TRBJ1-6; 7 bases are a match to TRBD1. With V trimmed by 0 bases and J by 6 bases, 5 bases remained unmatched. Germline V gene data show CDR1 as MNHEY and CDR2 as SMNVEV (reference sequence). CDR3 length equals 16 residues.